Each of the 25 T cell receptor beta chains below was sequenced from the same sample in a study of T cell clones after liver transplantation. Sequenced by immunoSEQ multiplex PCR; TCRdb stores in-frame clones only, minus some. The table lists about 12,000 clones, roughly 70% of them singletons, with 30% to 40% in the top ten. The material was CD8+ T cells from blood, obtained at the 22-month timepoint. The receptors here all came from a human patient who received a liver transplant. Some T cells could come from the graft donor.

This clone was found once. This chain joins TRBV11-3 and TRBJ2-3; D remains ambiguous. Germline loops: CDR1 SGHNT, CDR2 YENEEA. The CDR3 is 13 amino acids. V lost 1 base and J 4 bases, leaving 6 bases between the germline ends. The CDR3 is CASSLARADTQYF. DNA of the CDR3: TGTGCCAGCAGCTTAGCCCGGGCAGATACGCAGTATTTT.

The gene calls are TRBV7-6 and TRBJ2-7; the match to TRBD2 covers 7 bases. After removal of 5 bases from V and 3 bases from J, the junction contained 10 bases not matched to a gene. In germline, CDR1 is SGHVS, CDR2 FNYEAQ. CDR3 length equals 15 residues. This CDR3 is CASSPAPGGIYEQYF. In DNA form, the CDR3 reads TGTGCCAGCAGCCCAGCCCCCGGGGGGATCTACGAGCAGTACTTC.

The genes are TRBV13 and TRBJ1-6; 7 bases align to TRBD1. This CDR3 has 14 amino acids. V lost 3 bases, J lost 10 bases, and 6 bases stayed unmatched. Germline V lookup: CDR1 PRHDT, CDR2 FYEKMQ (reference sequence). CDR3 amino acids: CASSFERGLSPLHF. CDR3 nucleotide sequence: TGTGCCAGCAGCTTTGAAAGGGGGCTATCACCCCTCCACTTT.

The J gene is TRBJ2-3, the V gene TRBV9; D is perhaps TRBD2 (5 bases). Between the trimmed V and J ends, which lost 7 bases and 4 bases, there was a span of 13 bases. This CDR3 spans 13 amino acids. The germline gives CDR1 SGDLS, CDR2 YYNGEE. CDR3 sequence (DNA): TGTGCCAGCGCCGTGGGGAGTCCAGATACGCAGTATTTT. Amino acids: CASAVGSPDTQYF.

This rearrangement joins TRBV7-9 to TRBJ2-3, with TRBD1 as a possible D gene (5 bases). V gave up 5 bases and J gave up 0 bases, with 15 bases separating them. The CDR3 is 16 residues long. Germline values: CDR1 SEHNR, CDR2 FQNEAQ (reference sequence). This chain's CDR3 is CASSAPTTGSTDTQYF. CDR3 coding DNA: TGTGCCAGCAGCGCGCCCACTACAGGTAGCACAGATACGCAGTATTTT.

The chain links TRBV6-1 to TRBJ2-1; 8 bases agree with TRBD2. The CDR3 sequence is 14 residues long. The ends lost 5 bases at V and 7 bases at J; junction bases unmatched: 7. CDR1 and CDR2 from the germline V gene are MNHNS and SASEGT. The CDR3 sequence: CASSPSRGGNEQFF. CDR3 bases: TGTGCCAGCAGTCCGTCCCGGGGGGGGAATGAGCAGTTCTTC.

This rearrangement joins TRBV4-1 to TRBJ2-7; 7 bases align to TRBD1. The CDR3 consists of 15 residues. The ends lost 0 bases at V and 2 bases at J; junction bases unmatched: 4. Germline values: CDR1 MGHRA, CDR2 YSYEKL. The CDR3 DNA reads TGCGCCAGCAGCCAAGATGGCCAGGGGGCCTACGAGCAGTACTTC. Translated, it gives CASSQDGQGAYEQYF.

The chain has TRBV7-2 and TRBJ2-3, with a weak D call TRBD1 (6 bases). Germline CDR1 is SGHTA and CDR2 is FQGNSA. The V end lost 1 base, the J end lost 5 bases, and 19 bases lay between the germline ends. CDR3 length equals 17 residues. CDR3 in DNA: TGTGCCAGCAGCTTAGTCCCGACAGGTGGGACGGGAGATACGCAGTATTTT. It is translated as CASSLVPTGGTGDTQYF.

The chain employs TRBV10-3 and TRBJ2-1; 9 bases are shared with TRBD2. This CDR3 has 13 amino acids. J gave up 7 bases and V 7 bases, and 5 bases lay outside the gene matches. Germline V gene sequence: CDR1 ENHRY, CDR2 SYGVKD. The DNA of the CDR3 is TGTGCCATCACGCGGGAGGGCCGGAATGAGCAGTTCTTC. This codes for CAITREGRNEQFF.

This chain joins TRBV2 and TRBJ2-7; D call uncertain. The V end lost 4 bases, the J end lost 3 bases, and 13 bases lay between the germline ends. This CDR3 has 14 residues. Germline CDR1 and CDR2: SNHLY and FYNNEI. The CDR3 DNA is TGTGCCAGCAGTGTGGCAGGACCCCGCTACGAGCAGTACTTC. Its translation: CASSVAGPRYEQYF.

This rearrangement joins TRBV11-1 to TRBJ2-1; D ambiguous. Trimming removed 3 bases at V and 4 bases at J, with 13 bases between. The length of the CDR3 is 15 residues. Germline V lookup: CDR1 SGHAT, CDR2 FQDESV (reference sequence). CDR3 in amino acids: CASSFSGVSYNEQFF. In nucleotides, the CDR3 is TGTGCCAGCAGCTTTTCAGGTGTTAGTTACAATGAGCAGTTCTTC. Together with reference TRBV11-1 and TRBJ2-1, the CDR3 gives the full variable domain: EAEVAQSPRYKITEKSQAVAFWCDPISGHATLYWYRQILGQGPELLVQFQDESVVDDSQLPKDRFSAERLKGVDSTLKIQPAELGDSAMYLCASSFSGVSYNEQFFGPGTRLTVL.

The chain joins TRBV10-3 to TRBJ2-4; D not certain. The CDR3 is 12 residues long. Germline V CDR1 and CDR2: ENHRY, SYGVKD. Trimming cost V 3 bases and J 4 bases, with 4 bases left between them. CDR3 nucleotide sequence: TGTGCCATCAGTGATGCAAAAAACATTCAGTACTTC. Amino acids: CAISDAKNIQYF.

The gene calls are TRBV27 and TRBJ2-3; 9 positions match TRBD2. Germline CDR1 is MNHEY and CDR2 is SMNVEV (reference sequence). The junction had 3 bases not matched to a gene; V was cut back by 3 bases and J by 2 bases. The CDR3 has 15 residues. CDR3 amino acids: CASSLLAGITDTQYF. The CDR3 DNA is TGTGCCAGCAGTTTGCTAGCGGGGATCACAGATACGCAGTATTTT.

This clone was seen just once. In nucleotides, the CDR3 is TGCAGCGTTGAATCAGGGTTGTGGGCCGAGCAGTACTTC. Translated, it gives CSVESGLWAEQYF. The V gene is TRBV29-1, the J gene TRBJ2-7; a possible D gene is TRBD1 (5 bases). V dropped 2 bases and J dropped 6 bases, with 14 bases sitting between them. The V gene's germline CDR1 is SQVTM and CDR2 ANQGSEA. The CDR3 runs to 13 residues.

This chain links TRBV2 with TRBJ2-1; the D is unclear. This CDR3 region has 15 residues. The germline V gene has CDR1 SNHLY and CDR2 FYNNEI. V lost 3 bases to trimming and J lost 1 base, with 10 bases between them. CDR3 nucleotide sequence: TGTGCCAGCAGTGACGAACAACCTTCCTACAATGAGCAGTTCTTC. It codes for CASSDEQPSYNEQFF. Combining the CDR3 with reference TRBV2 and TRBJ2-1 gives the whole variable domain EPEVTQTPSHQVTQMGQEVILRCVPISNHLYFYWYRQILGQKVEFLVSFYNNEISEKSEIFDDQFSVERPDGSNFTLKIRSTKLEDSAMYFCASSDEQPSYNEQFFGPGTRLTVL.

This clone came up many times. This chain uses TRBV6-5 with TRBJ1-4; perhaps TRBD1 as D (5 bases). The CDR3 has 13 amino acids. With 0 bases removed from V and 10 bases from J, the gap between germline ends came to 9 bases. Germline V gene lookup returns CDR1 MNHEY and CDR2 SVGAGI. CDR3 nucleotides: TGTGCCAGCAGTTACTCGACGGGGGGAAAACTGTTTTTT. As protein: CASSYSTGGKLFF.

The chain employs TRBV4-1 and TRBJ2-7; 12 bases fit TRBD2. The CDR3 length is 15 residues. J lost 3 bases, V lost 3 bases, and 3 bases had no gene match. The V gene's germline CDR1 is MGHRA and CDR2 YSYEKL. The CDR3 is CASSHLLAGGYEQYF. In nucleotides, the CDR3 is TGCGCCAGCAGCCACCTACTAGCGGGAGGCTACGAGCAGTACTTC.

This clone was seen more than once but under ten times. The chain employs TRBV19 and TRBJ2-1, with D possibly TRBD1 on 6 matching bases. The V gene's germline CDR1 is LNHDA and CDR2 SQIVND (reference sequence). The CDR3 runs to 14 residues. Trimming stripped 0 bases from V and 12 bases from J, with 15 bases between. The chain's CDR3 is CASSIETQGVAQFF. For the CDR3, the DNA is TGTGCCAGTAGTATAGAGACACAGGGCGTTGCGCAGTTCTTC.

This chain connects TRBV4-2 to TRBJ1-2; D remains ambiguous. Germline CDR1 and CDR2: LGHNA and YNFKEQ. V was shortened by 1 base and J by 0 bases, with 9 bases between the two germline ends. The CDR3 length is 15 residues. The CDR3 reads CASSQAYTSNYGYTF. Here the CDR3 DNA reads TGTGCCAGCAGCCAAGCGTATACGTCTAACTATGGCTACACCTTC.

CDR3 coding DNA: TGTGCCAGACCCCAGGGTTCGTCCTACGAGCAGTACTTC. Its protein product is CARPQGSSYEQYF. This chain connects TRBV6-6 to TRBJ2-7; TRBD1 is a possible D gene (5 bases). V was pared by 9 bases and J by 1 base, with 13 bases between. Per the germline V gene, CDR1 is MNHNY and CDR2 is SVGAGI (reference sequence). The CDR3 sequence is 13 residues long.

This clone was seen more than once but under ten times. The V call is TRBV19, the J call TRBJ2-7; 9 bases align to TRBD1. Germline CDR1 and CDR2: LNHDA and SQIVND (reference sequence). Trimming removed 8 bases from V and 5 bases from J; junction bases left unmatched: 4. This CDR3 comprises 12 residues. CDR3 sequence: CASGTGNHEQYF. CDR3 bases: TGTGCCAGTGGGACAGGGAATCACGAGCAGTACTTC.

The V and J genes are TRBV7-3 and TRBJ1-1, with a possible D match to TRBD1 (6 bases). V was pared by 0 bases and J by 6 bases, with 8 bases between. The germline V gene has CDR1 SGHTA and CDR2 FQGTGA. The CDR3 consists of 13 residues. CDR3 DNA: TGTGCCAGCAGCTTAACGGGGGCGCCTGAAGCTTTCTTT. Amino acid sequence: CASSLTGAPEAFF.

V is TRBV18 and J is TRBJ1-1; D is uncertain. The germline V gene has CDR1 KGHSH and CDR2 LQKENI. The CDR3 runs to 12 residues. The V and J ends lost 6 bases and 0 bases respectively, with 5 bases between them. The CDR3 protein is CASSILNTEAFF. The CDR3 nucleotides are TGTGCCAGCTCGATCTTGAACACTGAAGCTTTCTTT.

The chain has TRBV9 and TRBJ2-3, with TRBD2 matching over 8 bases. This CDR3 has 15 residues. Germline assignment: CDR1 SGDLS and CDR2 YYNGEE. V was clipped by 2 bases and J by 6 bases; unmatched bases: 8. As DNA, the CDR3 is TGTGCCAGCAGCGTGGGCCTTGCTAGCGGGGATACGCAGTATTTT. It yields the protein CASSVGLASGDTQYF.

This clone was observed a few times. The CDR3 bases are TGTGCCAGCAGTTTACAATCTAACAAGTACGAGCAGTACTTC. Protein product: CASSLQSNKYEQYF. This chain joins TRBV28 and TRBJ2-7, with unresolved D. Per the germline V gene, CDR1 is MDHEN and CDR2 is SYDVKM. V was shortened by 2 bases and J by 4 bases, with 12 bases between the two germline ends. The CDR3 totals 14 residues.